This T cell receptor beta chain was recovered during a study of identical twins. This CDR3 spans 13 amino acids. V was pared by 7 bases and J by 3 bases, with 13 bases between. CDR1 GTSNPN and CDR2 SVGIG come from the germline V gene (reference sequence). TCRdb re-derived calls from the 5' RACE reads in MiXCR, one entry per CDR3 protein. The sample shows a few hundred thousand distinct CDR3 sequences, about 10% of them seen only once. What was sequenced was naive T cells sorted from blood. The TCR sequence derives from a woman in her fifties or sixties in good health. The chain has TRBV30 and TRBJ2-1; D remains ambiguous. CDR3 residues: CALGKSVYNEQFF. Here the CDR3 DNA reads TGTGCCTTAGGGAAATCCGTCTACAATGAGCAGTTCTTC.